This T cell receptor beta chain was observed in a study of blood T cell repertoires in COVID-19. The repertoire was sequenced with immunoSEQ multiplex PCR; TCRdb's copy has only in-frame clones and lacks some. The data contain around 250,000 clones, 86% of them seen just once; the ten biggest clones take up 6.2%. Per the germline V gene, CDR1 is SEHNR and CDR2 is FQNEAQ (reference sequence). J lost 8 bases, V lost 1 base, and 5 bases had no gene match. There are 14 residues in the CDR3. Sample: peripheral blood. The chain employs TRBV7-9 and TRBJ2-1, with 7 positions matching TRBD1. The receptor comes from a man aged 60 to 75 with acute or convalescent COVID-19. The CDR3 DNA reads as TGTGCCAGCAGCTTAGACAGGGGAACGGATGAGCAGTTCTTC. It translates to CASSLDRGTDEQFF.